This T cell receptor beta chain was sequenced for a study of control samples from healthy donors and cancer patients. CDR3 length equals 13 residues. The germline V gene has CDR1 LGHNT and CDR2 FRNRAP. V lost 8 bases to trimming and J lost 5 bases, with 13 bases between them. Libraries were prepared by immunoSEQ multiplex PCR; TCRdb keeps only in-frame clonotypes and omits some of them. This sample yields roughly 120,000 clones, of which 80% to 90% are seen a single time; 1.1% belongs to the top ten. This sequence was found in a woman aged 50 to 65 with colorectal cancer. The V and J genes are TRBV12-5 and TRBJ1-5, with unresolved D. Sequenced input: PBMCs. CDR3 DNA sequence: TGTGCTAGTTCATCGGAGAGGGATCAGCCCCAGCATTTT. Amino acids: CASSSERDQPQHF. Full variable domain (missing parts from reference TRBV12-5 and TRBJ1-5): DARVTQTPRHKVTEMGQEVTMRCQPILGHNTVFWYRQTMMQGLELLAYFRNRAPLDDSGMPKDRFSAEMPDATLATLKIQPSEPRDSAVYFCASSSERDQPQHFGDGTRLSIL.